This TCR beta chain came from a study of identical twins. TCRdb independently ran MiXCR on the 5' RACE reads; one entry per CDR3 protein. The data contain about 480,000 distinct CDR3 sequences, approximately 15% of them singletons. The germline V gene has CDR1 SNHLY and CDR2 FYNNEI. The CDR3 spans 13 residues. The ends lost 4 bases at V and 7 bases at J; junction bases unmatched: 5. There are a few counts of this clonotype. This sample was shared with a second study, whose subject was yellow fever vaccine responses in identical twins.

The sequence came from a woman between 18 and 30 years old in good health. The genes are TRBV2 and TRBJ2-7; 9 nucleotides line up with TRBD1. The sample consisted of CD4+ T cells sorted from blood. The CDR3 region has the DNA TGTGCCAGCAGTGGGGACAGGGTGAGGGAGCAGTACTTC. It codes for CASSGDRVREQYF.